This TCR beta chain was sequenced for a study of beta chain bispecific antibodies for T cell cancers. Study context: Healthy donor T cells cocultured with leukemia lines and bispecific antibodies. Surface TRBV12 (TRBV12-3) was on Jurkat, TRBV5-5 on HPB-ALL.

Expansion lasted approximately 3 days, with either anti-CD3 antibody OKT3 or CD3/CD28 beads. Cocultures held around 50,000 normal T cells, around 50,000 targets, and bispecific antibody. Clonotypes were quantified using unique molecular identifier barcodes. TCRdb re-called the 5' RACE reads through MiXCR, storing one row per CDR3 protein. The data hold around 9,000 distinct CDR3 sequences, with about 2% observed a single time. V was pared by 5 bases and J by 3 bases, with 6 bases of the junction left unmatched. This CDR3 spans 16 amino acids. The study's findings and limits: Normal T cells contributed less of the targeted TRBV signal than the leukemia cells did.

This clonotype was counted many times. Its target is unknown. Material: T cells from a healthy donor cultured with Jurkat leukemia cells, obtained from a culture containing an anti-CD19 bispecific antibody. The chain has TRBV12-3 or TRBV12-4 and TRBJ2-1; 11 positions agree with TRBD2. This sequence was found in a human donor in good health. Some clones in this sample may be carry-over from other donors' samples. As DNA, the CDR3 is TGTGCCAGCAGTACCGACACTAGCGGGGGCTACAATGAGCAGTTCTTC. Translating it yields CASSTDTSGGYNEQFF.